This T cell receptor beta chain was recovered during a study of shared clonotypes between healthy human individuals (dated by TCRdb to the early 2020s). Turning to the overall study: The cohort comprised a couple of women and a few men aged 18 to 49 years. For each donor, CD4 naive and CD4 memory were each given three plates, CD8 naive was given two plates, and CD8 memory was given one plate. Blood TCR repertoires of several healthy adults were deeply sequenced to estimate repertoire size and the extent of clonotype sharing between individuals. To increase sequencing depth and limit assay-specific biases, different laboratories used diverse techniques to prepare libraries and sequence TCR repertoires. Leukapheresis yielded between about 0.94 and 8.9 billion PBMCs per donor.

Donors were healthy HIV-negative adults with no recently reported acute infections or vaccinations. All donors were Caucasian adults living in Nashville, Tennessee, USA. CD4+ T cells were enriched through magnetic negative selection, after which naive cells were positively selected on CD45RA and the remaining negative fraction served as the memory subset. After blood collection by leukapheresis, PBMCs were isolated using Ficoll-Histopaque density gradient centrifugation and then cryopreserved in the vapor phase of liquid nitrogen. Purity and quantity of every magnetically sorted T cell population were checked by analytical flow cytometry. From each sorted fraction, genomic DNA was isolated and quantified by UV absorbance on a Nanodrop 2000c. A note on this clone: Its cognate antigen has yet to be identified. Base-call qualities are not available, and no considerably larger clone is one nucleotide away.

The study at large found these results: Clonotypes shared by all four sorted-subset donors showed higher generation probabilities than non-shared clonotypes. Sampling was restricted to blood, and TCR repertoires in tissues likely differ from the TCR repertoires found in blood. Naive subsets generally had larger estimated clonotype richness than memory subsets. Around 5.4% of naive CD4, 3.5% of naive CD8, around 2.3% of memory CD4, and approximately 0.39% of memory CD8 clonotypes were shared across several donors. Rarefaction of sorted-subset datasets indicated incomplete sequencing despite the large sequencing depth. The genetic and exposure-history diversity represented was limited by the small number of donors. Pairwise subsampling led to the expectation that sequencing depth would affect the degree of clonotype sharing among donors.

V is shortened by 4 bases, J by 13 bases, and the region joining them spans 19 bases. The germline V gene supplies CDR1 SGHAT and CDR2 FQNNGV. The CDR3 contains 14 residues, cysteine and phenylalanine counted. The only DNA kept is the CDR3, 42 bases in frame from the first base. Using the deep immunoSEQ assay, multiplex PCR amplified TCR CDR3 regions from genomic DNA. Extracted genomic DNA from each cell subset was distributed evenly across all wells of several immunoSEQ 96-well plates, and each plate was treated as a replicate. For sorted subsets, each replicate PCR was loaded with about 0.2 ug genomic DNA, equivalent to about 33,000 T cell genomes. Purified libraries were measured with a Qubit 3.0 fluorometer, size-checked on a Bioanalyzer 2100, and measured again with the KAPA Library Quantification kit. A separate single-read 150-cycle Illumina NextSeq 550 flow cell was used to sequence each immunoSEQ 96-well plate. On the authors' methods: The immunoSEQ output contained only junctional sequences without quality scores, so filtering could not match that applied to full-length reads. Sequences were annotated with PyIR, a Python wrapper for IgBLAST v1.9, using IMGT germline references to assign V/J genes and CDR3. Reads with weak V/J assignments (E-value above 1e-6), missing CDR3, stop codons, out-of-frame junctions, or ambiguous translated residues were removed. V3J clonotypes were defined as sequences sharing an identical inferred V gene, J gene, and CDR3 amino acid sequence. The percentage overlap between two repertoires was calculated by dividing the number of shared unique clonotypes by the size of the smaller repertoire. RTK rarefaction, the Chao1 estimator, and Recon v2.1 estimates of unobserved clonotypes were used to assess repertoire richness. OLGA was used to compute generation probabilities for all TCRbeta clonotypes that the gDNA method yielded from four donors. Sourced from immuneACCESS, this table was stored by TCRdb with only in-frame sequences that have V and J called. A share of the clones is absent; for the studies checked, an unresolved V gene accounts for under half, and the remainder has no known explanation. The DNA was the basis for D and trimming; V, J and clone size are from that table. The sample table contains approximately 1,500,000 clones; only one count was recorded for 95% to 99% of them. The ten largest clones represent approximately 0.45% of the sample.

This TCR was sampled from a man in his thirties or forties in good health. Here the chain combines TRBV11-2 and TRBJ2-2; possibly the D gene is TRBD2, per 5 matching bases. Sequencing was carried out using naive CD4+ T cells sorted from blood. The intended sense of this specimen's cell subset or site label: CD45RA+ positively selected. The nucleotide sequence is TGTGCCAGCAGCTCGAACTTTGCCGGGGTATCGCTGTTTTTT. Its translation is CASSSNFAGVSLFF.